Given below is one T cell receptor beta chain in context. The clone's antigen remains unknown. No much larger clonotype is one base removed from it; base qualities were not supplied. The sample belongs to a study of STAT3 mutations in large granular lymphocyte leukemia (dated by TCRdb to the late 2010s). The study in broad terms: Canonical activating STAT3 mutations were detected in roughly half of the longitudinally sequenced T-LGLL patients. One or more immunosuppressive therapy regimens were given to more than half of T-LGLL patients, and hematologic response was seen in about 42% of the treated patients. To reconstruct clonal hierarchy and dynamics, serial deep sequencing of TCRbeta CDR3 and STAT3 was performed in patients with T-cell large granular lymphocyte leukemia. From an initial cohort of approximately 220 LGL patients, approximately 17 representative T-LGLL cases were chosen for longitudinal sequencing of TCRbeta and STAT3. As controls within the study, a couple of patients with natural killer LGL leukemia were also sequenced longitudinally. Each patient was sequenced at an average of 4 time points, ranging from 2 to 8 samplings. The paper's findings and limits, for the study overall: In several patients, dominant TCR clone burden exceeded STAT3 mutant burden, suggesting STAT3 mutation arose secondarily within a pre-expanded clone. Persisting codominant clonotypes in some patients meant a small but highly pathogenic clone may have been missed. All T-LGLL patients had at least one immunodominant TCRbeta clonotype, and roughly half had multiple immunodominant subclonotypes. TCR clonotype switching after therapy was seen in about 35% of the 18 patients, with all newly emerging clones being STAT3 wild type. Because no samples were available when a clone first appeared, clonal expansion had to be inferred from samplings taken at other points. Linking therapy response to changes in TCR clonal burden was complicated by variable intervals between samplings and by differing treatment regimens.

An Illumina MiSeq was used to sequence the TCRbeta libraries, yielding an average of about 40,000 productive templates per sample. Multiplex PCR amplification was used to generate TCRbeta CDR3 libraries with the immunoSEQ assay. Per the original workflow: Following a previously defined approach, repertoire diversity was calculated, and values close to 0 point to extremely monoclonal samples. The clones in this table, taken by TCRdb from immuneACCESS, are in-frame only. Not every clone is retained; where verified, under half of the shortfall comes from an unresolved V gene, and the cause of the rest is unknown. V, J and clone size are those of that table, while D and trimming were read from the DNA. This sample is represented by about 13,000 clones; 88% of them were singletons. The biggest ten clones account for 12% of the sample. V lost 3 bases and J lost 4 bases, and the count of bases not matched to a germline gene is 4. Including cysteine and phenylalanine, the CDR3 has 14 amino acids. Only the CDR3 part of the read is kept: 42 bases, read in frame from the first base. The germline V gene provides CDR1 SGHDT and CDR2 YYEEEE.

The same DNA, extracted from blood mononuclear cells, served for both TCR sequencing and STAT3 sequencing. Sequencing input: PBMCs. This sequence was found in a human donor with T large granular lymphocyte leukemia. Some clones in this sample may be carry-over from other donors' samples. The V and J genes are TRBV5-6 and TRBJ2-7, and 10 bases in between align with TRBD1. The DNA is as follows: TGTGCCAGCAGCTCCGGGACAGGGGAATACGAGCAGTACTTC. Its translation reads: CASSSGTGEYEQYF.